These 24 T cell receptor beta chains originate from one sample sequenced in a study of beta chain features in type 1 diabetes. The whole isolated RNA underwent reverse transcription, so sequencing captured expressed TCRB transcripts. TCRdb's copy holds only in-frame clones and misses some; the assay was immunoSEQ multiplex PCR. The profile shows fewer than 250,000 clones, 9.6% of them singletons. The sequencing sample was made of naive CD4+ T cells from blood. These receptors all stem from a woman younger than 30 in good health.

J is TRBJ2-2 and V is TRBV10-3; no reliable D call. The V gene's germline CDR1 is ENHRY and CDR2 SYGVKD. The CDR3 spans 11 residues. Trimming removed 10 bases from V and 6 bases from J, with 9 bases in between. This chain's CDR3 is CASSPAGELFF. CDR3 bases: TGTGCCAGTAGTCCGGCCGGGGAGCTGTTTTTT.

This clone showed up just a few times. The sample holds other DNA sequences that translate to the same CDR3. This sequence joins TRBV7-9 and TRBJ2-7; 12 bases fit TRBD2. CDR1 SEHNR and CDR2 FQNEAQ come from the germline V gene (reference sequence). The CDR3 loop spans 15 amino acids. Trimming removed 1 base from V and 3 bases from J; junction bases left unmatched: 1. Written as DNA, the CDR3 is TGTGCCAGCAGCTTAGGACTAGCGGGAGACTACGAGCAGTACTTC. It codes for CASSLGLAGDYEQYF.

This clone was detected a few times. The chain joins TRBV9 to TRBJ1-2, with D tentatively TRBD1 (5 bases). The germline V gene has CDR1 SGDLS and CDR2 YYNGEE. The V gene lost 1 base and the J gene lost 8 bases, with 15 bases spanning the gap. This CDR3 spans 14 amino acids. The CDR3: CASSVLRDGGGYTF. The CDR3 DNA is TGTGCCAGCAGCGTACTGCGGGACGGTGGGGGCTACACCTTC.

The chain is built from TRBV18 and TRBJ1-1; the match to TRBD1 covers 9 bases. V was clipped by 2 bases and J by 4 bases; unmatched bases: 2. This CDR3 is 14 amino acids long. Per the germline V gene, CDR1 is KGHSH and CDR2 is LQKENI. CDR3 DNA sequence: TGTGCCAGCTCACCAACAGGGGGCGGCACTGAAGCTTTCTTT. Translation gives CASSPTGGGTEAFF. The complete variable domain, with remaining parts taken from reference TRBV18 and TRBJ1-1, reads NAGVMQNPRHLVRRRGQEARLRCSPMKGHSHVYWYRQLPEEGLKFMVYLQKENIIDESGMPKERFSAEFPKEGPSILRIQQVVRGDSAAYFCASSPTGGGTEAFFGQGTRLTVV.

The chain links TRBV5-4 to TRBJ1-1; D possibly corresponds to TRBD1 (6 bases). Germline assignment: CDR1 SGHNT and CDR2 YYREEE (reference sequence). Trimming cost V 4 bases and J 0 bases, with 16 bases left between them. The CDR3 consists of 16 residues. Here the CDR3 DNA reads TGTGCCAGCAGCGCCTTTGGGGGCAGTATGAACACTGAAGCTTTCTTT. Translation gives CASSAFGGSMNTEAFF.

The J gene is TRBJ1-6, the V gene TRBV30; D is ambiguous. Trimming stripped 3 bases from V and 7 bases from J, with 10 bases between. This CDR3 has 13 residues. From germline, CDR1 is GTSNPN and CDR2 SVGIG (reference sequence). CDR3 nucleotide sequence: TGTGCCTGGAGAGGAGATAGCAATTCACCCCTCCACTTT. Amino acids: CAWRGDSNSPLHF. Complete variable domain (other parts from reference TRBV30 and TRBJ1-6): SQTIHQWPATLVQPVGSPLSLECTVEGTSNPNLYWYRQAAGRGLQLLFYSVGIGQISSEVPQNLSASRPQDRQFILSSKKLLLSDSGFYLCAWRGDSNSPLHFGNGTRLTVT.

This clone was picked up a small number of times. The genes are TRBV5-1 and TRBJ2-5; tentatively, D is TRBD2 (6 bases). The CDR3 is 14 residues long. Germline CDR1 is SGHRS and CDR2 is YFSETQ. Trimming pared 2 bases from V and 3 bases from J, leaving 11 bases between. CDR3 loop: CASSFSGTEETQYF. The DNA of the CDR3 is TGCGCCAGCAGCTTCTCCGGGACTGAAGAGACCCAGTACTTC. The variable domain in full, completed from reference TRBV5-1 and TRBJ2-5, reads KAGVTQTPRYLIKTRGQQVTLSCSPISGHRSVSWYQQTPGQGLQFLFEYFSETQRNKGNFPGRFSGRQFSNSRSEMNVSTLELGDSALYLCASSFSGTEETQYFGPGTRLLVL.

The gene calls are TRBV5-1 and TRBJ2-3; the match to TRBD2 covers 8 bases. V gave up 4 bases and J gave up 1 base; unmatched junction bases: 8. The length of the CDR3 is 16 residues. CDR1 and CDR2 (germline): SGHRS, YFSETQ. CDR3 nucleotide sequence: TGCGCCAGCAGCCTTAGTAGCGGGGTCGGCACAGATACGCAGTATTTT. This sequence encodes CASSLSSGVGTDTQYF.

The rearrangement links TRBV6-1 to TRBJ1-3; the D is unclear. CDR1 and CDR2 (germline): MNHNS, SASEGT. V lost 3 bases, J lost 0 bases, and 9 bases lay in between. This CDR3 spans 15 amino acids. The CDR3 here is CASSEMDFSGNTIYF. As DNA, the CDR3 is TGTGCCAGCAGTGAGATGGACTTCTCTGGAAACACCATATATTTT.

V and J are TRBV10-3 and TRBJ2-7; 13 bases are a match to TRBD2. The CDR3 length is 14 residues. The V segment lost 10 bases and the J segment 4 bases; nucleotides outside the gene matches: 7. Looked up from germline, CDR1 is ENHRY and CDR2 is SYGVKD. CDR3 DNA: TGTGCCACTCTAGGACTAGCGGGAGTATACGAGCAGTACTTC. Translated: CATLGLAGVYEQYF.

The sample holds a few counts of this clone. The genes are TRBV7-3 and TRBJ2-2, with D maybe TRBD1 (6 bases). Trimming removed 2 bases from V and 5 bases from J, with 15 bases in between. The CDR3 spans 16 residues. Germline assignment: CDR1 SGHTA and CDR2 FQGTGA. CDR3 in DNA: TGTGCCAGCAGCTTATCCACAGGGATGGTTACCGGGGAGCTGTTTTTT. This translates into CASSLSTGMVTGELFF.

CDR3 protein: CASSLRFLSDEQYF. The CDR3 DNA sequence: TGTGCCAGCAGTTTAAGATTCTTGTCGGACGAGCAGTACTTC. The gene calls are TRBV27 and TRBJ2-7; D gene uncertain. Trimming shortened V by 2 bases and J by 5 bases, and 13 bases separated the two germline ends. This CDR3 has 14 residues. CDR1 is MNHEY and CDR2 is SMNVEV in the germline V gene (reference sequence).

This clone was observed a handful of times. The genes are TRBV27 and TRBJ2-7; D might be TRBD1 (6 bases). Germline V gene data show CDR1 as MNHEY and CDR2 as SMNVEV (reference sequence). Trimming stripped 6 bases from V and 4 bases from J, with 16 bases between. The CDR3 length is 14 residues. The CDR3 sequence is CASSVNRVRYEQYF. The CDR3 nucleotides read TGTGCCAGCAGCGTGAACAGGGTTCGGTACGAGCAGTACTTC.

This clone was observed a few times. The genes are TRBV6-4 and TRBJ2-1; 7 nucleotides line up with TRBD1. Germline assignment: CDR1 MRHNA and CDR2 SNTAGT. J was trimmed by 0 bases and V by 2 bases; bases with no gene match: 4. The CDR3 sequence is 16 residues long. The CDR3 DNA is TGTGCCAGCAGTGACACCCGACAGGGCTCCTACAATGAGCAGTTCTTC. It translates to CASSDTRQGSYNEQFF.

This clone was found a few times. V gene TRBV7-6 combines with J gene TRBJ1-1; D remains ambiguous. The CDR3 sequence is 13 residues long. CDR1 is SGHVS and CDR2 is FNYEAQ in the germline V gene. Trimming took 2 bases from V and 1 from J, leaving 5 bases between them. CDR3 nucleotide sequence: TGTGCCAGCAGCTTATGGAGGAACACTGAAGCTTTCTTT. Protein sequence: CASSLWRNTEAFF. The full variable domain, its missing parts supplied by reference TRBV7-6 and TRBJ1-1, is GAGVSQSPRYKVTKRGQDVALRCDPISGHVSLYWYRQALGQGPEFLTYFNYEAQQDKSGLPNDRFSAERPEGSISTLTIQRTEQRDSAMYRCASSLWRNTEAFFGQGTRLTVV.

The J gene is TRBJ2-6, the V gene TRBV5-4; 7 nucleotides line up with TRBD1. Trimming at V came to 1 base and at J to 4 bases, leaving 5 bases not matched to a gene. Germline assignment: CDR1 SGHNT and CDR2 YYREEE (reference sequence). This CDR3 comprises 16 residues. In DNA form, the CDR3 reads TGTGCCAGCAGCTTGCAAAGGGGGCTAGGGGCCAACGTCCTGACTTTC. The encoded protein is CASSLQRGLGANVLTF.

This clone was seen a handful of times. This rearrangement joins TRBV5-4 to TRBJ2-1, with 7 nucleotides matching TRBD2. CDR1 is SGHNT, CDR2 YYREEE, per germline (reference sequence). Trimming cost V 1 base and J 0 bases; bases outside gene matches: 10. The CDR3 is 18 amino acids. The CDR3 here is CASSLIPTSARSYNEQFF. The CDR3 DNA sequence: TGTGCCAGCAGCTTGATCCCCACTAGCGCCCGCTCCTACAATGAGCAGTTCTTC.

This CDR3 is CASSMRVGDGNVYEQYF. DNA for the CDR3: TGTGCCAGTAGTATGAGGGTAGGCGATGGAAATGTCTACGAGCAGTACTTC. The V and J genes are TRBV19 and TRBJ2-7, with D perhaps matching TRBD2 (5 bases). Per the germline V gene, CDR1 is LNHDA and CDR2 is SQIVND (reference sequence). The V gene lost 3 bases and the J gene lost 3 bases, with 21 bases spanning the gap. The CDR3 contains 17 residues.

This clone was detected a few times. J is TRBJ1-5 and V is TRBV6-6; D might be TRBD1 (5 bases). CDR3 size: 16 residues. The V end lost 0 bases, the J end lost 5 bases, and 14 bases lay between the germline ends. The germline CDR1 and CDR2 sequences are MNHNY and SVGAGI (reference sequence). Here the CDR3 DNA reads TGTGCCAGCAGTTACTCGGGGAAGGGGCCCCATCAGCCCCAGCATTTT. It specifies CASSYSGKGPHQPQHF.

This clone was seen a handful of times. The chain is built from TRBV7-9 and TRBJ2-1; 9 nucleotides line up with TRBD1. The CDR3 is 17 residues long. V lost 5 bases to trimming and J lost 3 bases; unmatched junction nucleotides: 11. CDR1 SEHNR and CDR2 FQNEAQ come from the germline V gene (reference sequence). The CDR3 DNA reads as TGTGCCAGCAGCCCGGCTCCGGGACAGGGAAACTACAATGAGCAGTTCTTC. Translation: CASSPAPGQGNYNEQFF. The complete variable domain, with remaining parts taken from reference TRBV7-9 and TRBJ2-1, reads DTGVSQNPRHKITKRGQNVTFRCDPISEHNRLYWYRQTLGQGPEFLTYFQNEAQLEKSRLLSDRFSAERPKGSFSTLEIQRTEQGDSAMYLCASSPAPGQGNYNEQFFGPGTRLTVL.

The V call is TRBV30, the J call TRBJ2-3; 7 positions match TRBD2. With 1 base clipped from V and 9 bases from J, the junction kept 13 bases outside the gene matches. This CDR3 contains 15 residues. Germline-derived CDR1 and CDR2 are GTSNPN and SVGIG (reference sequence). The CDR3 sequence: CAWSELPGGWGTQYF. CDR3 in DNA: TGTGCCTGGAGTGAACTACCGGGAGGTTGGGGAACGCAGTATTTT. Together with reference TRBV30 and TRBJ2-3, the CDR3 gives the full variable domain: SQTIHQWPATLVQPVGSPLSLECTVEGTSNPNLYWYRQAAGRGLQLLFYSVGIGQISSEVPQNLSASRPQDRQFILSSKKLLLSDSGFYLCAWSELPGGWGTQYFGPGTRLTVL.

V usage is TRBV7-9 and J usage is TRBJ1-3, with D perhaps TRBD1 (5 bases). This CDR3 has 16 amino acids. Germline CDR1 is SEHNR and CDR2 is FQNEAQ (reference sequence). With 6 bases removed from V and 2 bases from J, the gap between germline ends came to 17 bases. CDR3 protein: CASSFLREGTGNTIYF. The CDR3, as DNA: TGTGCCAGCAGTTTTCTCAGGGAGGGGACTGGAAACACCATATATTTT. Variable domain in full (rest from reference TRBV7-9 and TRBJ1-3): DTGVSQNPRHKITKRGQNVTFRCDPISEHNRLYWYRQTLGQGPEFLTYFQNEAQLEKSRLLSDRFSAERPKGSFSTLEIQRTEQGDSAMYLCASSFLREGTGNTIYFGEGSWLTVV.

This clone has just a few counts. The chain is built from TRBV30 and TRBJ2-1, with 7 bases aligning to TRBD1. With V trimmed by 2 bases and J by 8 bases, 12 bases remained unmatched. The CDR3 sequence is 15 residues long. Germline values: CDR1 GTSNPN, CDR2 SVGIG (reference sequence). CDR3 protein: CAWSPSDRVVDEQFF. The CDR3 coding sequence is TGTGCCTGGAGTCCTTCCGACAGGGTTGTCGATGAGCAGTTCTTC.

The chain is built from TRBV12-5 and TRBJ1-1, with 7 bases fitting TRBD1. Germline V gives CDR1 LGHNT, CDR2 FRNRAP. With V trimmed by 1 base and J by 4 bases, 0 bases remained unmatched. This CDR3 is 13 amino acids long. CDR3 nucleotide sequence: TGTGCTAGTGGTTTGGGACAGGGCACTGAAGCTTTCTTT. Translation: CASGLGQGTEAFF.